The rows below give T cell receptor beta chains drawn from one sample of a study of shared clonotypes between healthy human individuals. This table comes from immunoSEQ multiplex PCR, and its TCRdb copy is limited to in-frame clones, with some not included. The sample yields 2.3 million or so clones, over 90% seen once. The sample comprised naive CD4+ T cells from PBMCs. The receptor source for this set is a man younger than 35 in good health. Some clones in this sample may be carry-over from other donors' samples. Each CDR3 is given with its conserved first and last residue.

j_call,v_call,cdr3_aa
TRBJ1-5,TRBV19,CASTPRAPGGGSWNQPQHF
TRBJ2-3,TRBV5-8,CASSLRQGTDTQYF
TRBJ2-7,TRBV4-3,CASSLDRAVTYEQYF
TRBJ2-7,TRBV29-1,CSAERLGAYEQYF
TRBJ2-2,TRBV7-9,CASSRIMTGNTGELFF
TRBJ1-6,TRBV6-6,CASRKEGISPLHF
TRBJ1-1,TRBV18,CASSPRTAANTEAFF
TRBJ1-4,TRBV15,CATSRQQKLFF
TRBJ1-4,TRBV11-2,CASSSGNEKLFF
TRBJ1-5,TRBV5-6,CASSFDRGDQPQHF
TRBJ2-2,TRBV19,CASTPDRAPNTGELFF
TRBJ1-3,TRBV5-1,CASSLGVGFSGNTIYF
TRBJ2-7,TRBV7-8,CASSLGGAGAYEQYF
TRBJ1-4,TRBV18,CASSPMGRLNEKLFF
TRBJ2-7,TRBV19,CASSFTNRDSRQYF
TRBJ2-7,TRBV7-9,CASSLAGVLAEQYF
TRBJ2-7,TRBV28,CASSRGPQGLLHF
TRBJ2-1,TRBV10-3,CAISEAVDQHEQFF
TRBJ1-3,TRBV6-5,CASSYSAGPGNTIYF
TRBJ2-1,TRBV5-4,CASSTPGTGAYNEQFF
TRBJ2-1,TRBV11-2,CASCRRDRGSNEQFF
TRBJ2-1,TRBV7-9,CASSLADRYNEQFF
TRBJ2-5,TRBV6-5,CASSLRTSGSWETQYF
TRBJ2-2,TRBV28,CARPRWRAEKNTGELFF
TRBJ1-4,TRBV11-3,CASSLVLRWDRGVKLFF
TRBJ2-7,TRBV25-1,CASSGGTGGGGSFEQYF
TRBJ1-1,TRBV19,CASSIEGGNTEAFF
TRBJ1-1,TRBV27,CASSLSPGNTEAFF
TRBJ2-1,TRBV6-1,CASLAGANYNEQFF
TRBJ2-3,TRBV7-9,CASSPTGDTQYF
TRBJ2-5,TRBV6-5,CASSLRIQETQYF
TRBJ1-1,TRBV5-4,CASSLGSRTEAFF
TRBJ1-1,TRBV15,CATSIRQGSTEAFF
TRBJ2-2,TRBV27,CASHPLGLAGGRVGELFF
TRBJ2-7,TRBV2,CASTLDRVYYEQYF
TRBJ1-2,TRBV6-6,CASSPTSGGYTF
TRBJ1-3,TRBV5-1,CASSLQGTAGNTIYF
TRBJ2-5,TRBV5-4,CASSLKLAVTQETQYF
TRBJ2-7,TRBV11-2,CASSFRPSQLEQYF
TRBJ1-1,TRBV6-5,CASSPDRGISEAFF
TRBJ1-5,TRBV10-3,CAISTGSNQPQHF